This record looks at one T cell receptor beta chain sequence and its context. Its antigen is unknown. A read error may produce the germline difference seen at one junction end. The germline V gene has CDR1 SSHAT and CDR2 FNYEAQ (reference sequence). The CDR3 has 14 residues. The record originates from a study of PD-1 blockade in classical Hodgkin lymphoma. Relapse was seen in all patients after autologous stem cell transplantation, and brentuximab vedotin exposure was variable. Repertoires were generated with immunoSEQ multiplex PCR, while TCRdb's copy carries only in-frame clones and drops some. The table has about 40,000 clones, about 79% seen once; the top ten hold approximately 9.9%. Study observations and caveats: Exclusion covered patients beginning nivolumab under 1 year post-ASCT.

The source material was peripheral blood mononuclear cells (PBMCs), sampled at baseline. The rearrangement links TRBV7-7 to TRBJ2-3; possible D gene TRBD1, 6 bases. The TCR sequence derives from a human donor with classical Hodgkin lymphoma. The CDR3 DNA reads as TGTGCTAGCAGCTCCACAGGGTGGGGAGATACGCAGTATTTT. The encoded protein is CASSSTGWGDTQYF.